One and the same sample provided the 11 T cell receptor beta chains below, sequenced in a study of blood T cell repertoires in COVID-19. Method: immunoSEQ multiplex PCR; TCRdb's copy keeps in-frame clones and lacks some. Of 95,000 to 150,000 clones in the sample, about 74% are singletons; the top ten hold around 6%. Sequencing was done on a sample of peripheral blood. Receptors originate from a man aged 60-69 years with acute or convalescent COVID-19.

In its sample, this clone was seen a few times. The chain uses TRBV2 and TRBJ2-1; 9 positions match TRBD2. The germline V gene encodes CDR1 SNHLY and CDR2 FYNNEI. The V gene end was trimmed by 3 bases and the J gene end by 0 bases; junction bases not matched to a gene: 6. The CDR3 has 17 amino acids. The CDR3 loop is CASSDPSGIFSYNEQFF. The CDR3, as DNA: TGTGCCAGCAGTGACCCTAGCGGGATCTTCTCCTACAATGAGCAGTTCTTC.

The count of this clone is one. This rearrangement joins TRBV27 to TRBJ1-6; possible D gene TRBD1, 5 bases. Trimming stripped 5 bases from V and 3 bases from J, with 14 bases between. CDR3 length: 16 residues. Looked up from germline, CDR1 is MNHEY and CDR2 is SMNVEV (reference sequence). CDR3 amino acids: CASSPTVNLYNSPLHF. The CDR3 DNA reads as TGTGCCAGCAGTCCGACAGTCAACCTCTATAATTCACCCCTCCACTTT.

This clone was observed many times. This chain connects TRBV12-3 or TRBV12-4 to TRBJ1-2; TRBD1 aligns across 7 bases. The V segment lost 6 bases and the J segment 3 bases; nucleotides outside the gene matches: 4. This CDR3 comprises 13 residues. The CDR3 DNA follows: TGTGCCAGCAGCGACAGGGCGTACTATGGCTACACCTTC. Translated, it gives CASSDRAYYGYTF.

The CDR3 loop reads CASSPRSGGYTF. In DNA, the CDR3 is TGTGCCAGTAGTCCCCGATCGGGAGGCTACACCTTC. The chain uses TRBV19 and TRBJ1-2; no reliable D call. Trimming removed 5 bases from V and 8 bases from J, with 12 bases in between. There are 12 residues in the CDR3. Germline assignment: CDR1 LNHDA and CDR2 SQIVND (reference sequence). Filled out from reference TRBV19 and TRBJ1-2, the complete variable domain reads DGGITQSPKYLFRKEGQNVTLSCEQNLNHDAMYWYRQDPGQGLRLIYYSQIVNDFQKGDIAEGYSVSREKKESFPLTVTSAQKNPTAFYLCASSPRSGGYTFGSGTRLTVV.

This clone was recorded a few times. V usage is TRBV7-6 and J usage is TRBJ2-1; D is possibly TRBD2 (7 bases). Trimming removed 1 base at V and 7 bases at J, with 17 bases between. Germline CDR1 reads SGHVS; CDR2 reads FNYEAQ. The length of the CDR3 is 16 residues. The CDR3 is CASSLEGGGFENEQFF. CDR3 DNA: TGTGCCAGCAGCTTAGAAGGGGGGGGATTCGAGAATGAGCAGTTCTTC.

The chain has TRBV7-9 and TRBJ1-4, with a weak D call TRBD1 (5 bases). CDR1 is SEHNR, CDR2 FQNEAQ, per germline (reference sequence). The CDR3 runs to 15 residues. V dropped 1 base and J dropped 8 bases, with 14 bases sitting between them. The CDR3 spells CASSLGAGRYEKLFF. As DNA, the CDR3 is TGTGCCAGCAGCTTAGGTGCAGGGAGGTACGAAAAACTGTTTTTT.

The chain couples TRBV6-5 to TRBJ1-1, with 9 bases lining up with TRBD1. The V gene end was trimmed by 6 bases and the J gene end by 5 bases; junction bases not matched to a gene: 10. Germline loops: CDR1 MNHEY, CDR2 SVGAGI. CDR3 size: 15 residues. The CDR3 spells CASRISGTGRTEAFF. In DNA, the CDR3 is TGTGCCAGCAGGATATCCGGGACAGGGAGAACTGAAGCTTTCTTT.

J is TRBJ2-7 and V is TRBV28; unclear D gene. There are 14 residues in the CDR3. Germline V gives CDR1 MDHEN, CDR2 SYDVKM. V was clipped by 6 bases and J by 5 bases, with 17 bases between them. The CDR3: CASSPGSERHEQYF. CDR3 DNA: TGTGCCAGCAGCCCCGGGTCTGAAAGACACGAGCAGTACTTC.

The V call is TRBV12-3 or TRBV12-4, the J call TRBJ1-1, with a tentative D call TRBD1 (5 bases). This CDR3 has 13 amino acids. The germline V and J ends were trimmed by 3 bases and 1 base, with 6 bases remaining between them. The CDR3 region has the DNA TGTGCCAGCAGTTTCGGGGGGAACACTGAAGCTTTCTTT. Encoded protein: CASSFGGNTEAFF.

This sequence joins TRBV29-1 and TRBJ1-1; 7 bases are shared with TRBD1. Germline assignment: CDR1 SQVTM and CDR2 ANQGSEA. The CDR3 has 13 amino acids. V shed 6 bases and J 5 bases; nucleotides not matched to a gene: 9. The CDR3 sequence: CSVEQGLRTEAFF. CDR3 nucleotide sequence: TGCAGCGTCGAACAGGGGCTTCGGACTGAAGCTTTCTTT. The variable domain in full, completed from reference TRBV29-1 and TRBJ1-1, reads SAVISQKPSRDICQRGTSLTIQCQVDSQVTMMFWYRQQPGQSLTLIATANQGSEATYESGFVIDKFPISRPNLTFSTLTVSNMSPEDSSIYLCSVEQGLRTEAFFGQGTRLTVV.

Worth noting for this clone: Different DNA sequences within this sample yield the same CDR3. This chain uses TRBV7-9 with TRBJ1-2; TRBD1 aligns across 7 bases. CDR1 SEHNR and CDR2 FQNEAQ come from the germline V gene (reference sequence). J gave up 3 bases and V 5 bases, and 6 bases lay outside the gene matches. The CDR3 is 14 amino acids. This chain's CDR3 is CASSPRTGDYGYTF. In nucleotides, the CDR3 is TGTGCCAGCAGCCCGCGGACAGGTGACTATGGCTACACCTTC.